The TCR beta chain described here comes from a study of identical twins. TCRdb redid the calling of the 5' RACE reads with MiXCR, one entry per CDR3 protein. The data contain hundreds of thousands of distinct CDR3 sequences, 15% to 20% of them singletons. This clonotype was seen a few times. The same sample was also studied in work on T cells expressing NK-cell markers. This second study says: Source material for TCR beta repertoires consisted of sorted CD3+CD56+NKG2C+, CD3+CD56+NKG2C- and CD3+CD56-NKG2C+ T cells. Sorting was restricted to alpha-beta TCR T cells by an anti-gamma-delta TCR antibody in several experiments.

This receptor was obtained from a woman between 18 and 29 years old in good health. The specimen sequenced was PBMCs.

The CDR3 DNA is TGTGCCAGCATGGGGCTCTACGACCCCCAGTTCTTC. Residues: CASMGLYDPQFF. This sequence joins TRBV6-2 or TRBV6-3 and TRBJ2-1; D is perhaps TRBD1 (5 bases). This CDR3 has 12 amino acids. Trimming took 7 bases from V and 13 from J, leaving 17 bases between them. Germline V gene lookup returns CDR1 MNHEY and CDR2 SVGEGT.